This T cell receptor (beta chain) was profiled in a study of control samples from healthy donors and cancer patients. This clone was counted only a few times. Clones were sequenced by immunoSEQ multiplex PCR, and TCRdb holds only the in-frame ones, with some missing. The data show roughly 200,000 clones, with roughly 94% seen just once and about 1.4% held by the top ten. Germline loops: CDR1 SGHNT, CDR2 YYREEE (reference sequence). The V end lost 6 bases, the J end lost 8 bases, and 20 bases lay between the germline ends. The CDR3 consists of 14 residues. The rearrangement uses TRBV5-4 and TRBJ1-2; D is unclear. Sequenced material: blood. The TCR originated in a man in his fifties or sixties in good health. The CDR3 DNA sequence: TGTGCCAGCACCCACAATGAGGGTTCTCGCGGCTACACCTTC. It specifies CASTHNEGSRGYTF. Filled out from reference TRBV5-4 and TRBJ1-2, the complete variable domain reads ETGVTQSPTHLIKTRGQQVTLRCSSQSGHNTVSWYQQALGQGPQFIFQYYREEENGRGNFPPRFSGLQFPNYSSELNVNALELDDSALYLCASTHNEGSRGYTFGSGTRLTVV.